These 4 T cell receptor beta chains originate from one sample sequenced in a study of human T cells and chemical hapten exposure. MiXCR, run by TCRdb on the RACE reads, gives a single entry per CDR3 protein. The table has 65,000 to 90,000 distinct CDR3 sequences, 6.6% seen once. The sample's time point: patch test 2, 6 weeks after DPC sensitization. The treatment denotes: therapeutic diphenylcyclopropenone sensitization with weekly scalp DPC. The starting material was whole blood, obtained in connection with sensitization to the hapten diphenylcyclopropenone (DPC). These receptors were collected from a woman under 40 with alopecia areata. Some clones in this sample may be carry-over from other donors' samples.

This clonotype was seen many times. The chain carries TRBV2 and TRBJ1-5; D call uncertain. The CDR3 runs 14 residues. Germline-derived CDR1 and CDR2 are SNHLY and FYNNEI. V was trimmed by 7 bases and J by 1 base, leaving 11 bases between them. Written as DNA, the CDR3 is TGTGCCAGCATGTACAGCCTGAGCAATCAGCCCCAGCATTTT. Translation: CASMYSLSNQPQHF.

This clonotype was observed at least ten times. The genes are TRBV6-1 and TRBJ2-6; D is unresolved. V lost 9 bases to trimming and J lost 1 base, with 7 bases between them. There are 13 residues in the CDR3. Germline lookup yields CDR1 MNHNS and CDR2 SASEGT. The chain's CDR3 is CASGQSGANVLTF. In nucleotides, the CDR3 is TGTGCCAGTGGGCAATCTGGGGCCAACGTCCTGACTTTC.

This clonotype appeared many times. CDR3 sequence: CSAEGSGQGYNYGYTF. The CDR3, as DNA: TGCAGTGCGGAGGGATCCGGACAGGGGTATAACTATGGCTACACCTTC. The gene calls are TRBV20-1 and TRBJ1-2; 9 nucleotides align to TRBD1. Trimming took 6 bases from V and 1 from J; bases not matched to a gene: 12. This CDR3 spans 16 amino acids. The germline V gene has CDR1 DFQATT and CDR2 SNEGSKA (reference sequence).

In its sample, this clonotype was seen many times. The chain employs TRBV6-1 and TRBJ2-7; 9 bases map to TRBD1. Per the germline V gene, CDR1 is MNHNS and CDR2 is SASEGT. V shed 5 bases, J shed 7 bases, and the junction held 6 bases outside the gene matches. The CDR3 runs to 13 residues. The CDR3 coding sequence is TGTGCCAGCAGTTTCCGGGACAGGGATGAGCAGTACTTC. It encodes CASSFRDRDEQYF.